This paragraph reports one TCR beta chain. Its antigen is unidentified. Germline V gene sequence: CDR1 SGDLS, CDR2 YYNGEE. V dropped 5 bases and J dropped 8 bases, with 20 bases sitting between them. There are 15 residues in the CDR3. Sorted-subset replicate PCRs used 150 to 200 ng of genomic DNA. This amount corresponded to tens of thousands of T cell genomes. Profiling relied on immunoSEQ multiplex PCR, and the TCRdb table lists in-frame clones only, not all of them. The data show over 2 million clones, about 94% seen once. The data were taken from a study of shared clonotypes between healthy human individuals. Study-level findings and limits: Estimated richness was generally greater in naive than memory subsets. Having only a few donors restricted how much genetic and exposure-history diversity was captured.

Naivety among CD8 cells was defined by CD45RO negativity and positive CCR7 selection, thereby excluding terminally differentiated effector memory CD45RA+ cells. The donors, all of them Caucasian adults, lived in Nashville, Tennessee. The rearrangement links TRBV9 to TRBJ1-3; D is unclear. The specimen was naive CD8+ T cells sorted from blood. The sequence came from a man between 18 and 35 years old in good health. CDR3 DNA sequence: TGTGCCAGCAGTCCGGCCTATACCGGTGGGGACACCATATATTTT. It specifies CASSPAYTGGDTIYF.